The subject of this entry is one T cell receptor (beta chain). Its antigen is as yet unknown. The sample comes from a study of shared clonotypes between healthy human individuals. None of the donors, who were healthy HIV-negative adults, had recently had acute infections or vaccinations. Genomic DNA for unsorted samples, which was extracted with the QIAamp DNA Blood Mini kit, came from around 93 million PBMCs. Trimming removed 7 bases at V and 4 bases at J, with 14 bases between. CDR1 and CDR2 (germline): MDHEN, SYDVKM. The CDR3 consists of 13 residues. TCRdb's copy holds only in-frame clones and misses some; the assay was immunoSEQ multiplex PCR. Of approximately 480,000 clones listed, 75% to 80% are singletons. Whole-study findings and limits: Few donors restricted represented genetic and exposure-history diversity.

This TCR came from a woman aged 40 to 50 in good health. Some clones in this sample may be carry-over from other donors' samples. The chain recombines TRBV28 with TRBJ2-7; possible D gene TRBD1, 6 bases. Source material: PBMCs. CDR3 in DNA: TGTGCCAGCACCACAGGGCCTCTATACGAGCAGTACTTC. Protein sequence: CASTTGPLYEQYF.